This TCR beta chain was obtained from a study of response to subunit inactivated influenza vaccine. Study-wide results and limits: Authors suggested each seasonal flu vaccination may recruit only limited numbers of new T cells.

On this clonotype itself: Its target is not known.

Deletions cut 1 base from V and 4 bases from J, with 7 bases between. This CDR3 has 13 residues. The V gene's germline CDR1 is MGHDK and CDR2 SYGVNS. Each CDR3 protein gets one entry after TCRdb re-called the RT-PCR reads with MiXCR. The sample contains roughly 790,000 distinct CDR3 sequences, less than 25% of which appear only once. The sequence was collected from a man aged 50-60 years who received an inactivated influenza vaccine. This chain joins TRBV25-1 and TRBJ1-1, with D tentatively TRBD1 (5 bases). The sample here was PBMCs from blood, taken less than 6 days after vaccination. CDR3 sequence reads: CASSELGVTEAFF. The CDR3 nucleotides are TGTGCCAGCAGTGAATTGGGGGTCACTGAAGCTTTCTTT.